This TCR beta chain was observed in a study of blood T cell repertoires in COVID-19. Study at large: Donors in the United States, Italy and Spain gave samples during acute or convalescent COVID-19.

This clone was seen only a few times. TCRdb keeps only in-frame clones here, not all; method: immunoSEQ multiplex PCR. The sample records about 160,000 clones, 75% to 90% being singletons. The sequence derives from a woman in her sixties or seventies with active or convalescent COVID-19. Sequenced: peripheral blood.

The CDR3 spells CAWSVTGNSPLHF. The CDR3 DNA reads TGTGCCTGGAGTGTCACGGGAAATTCACCCCTCCACTTT. The rearrangement joins TRBV30 to TRBJ1-6; D is unclear. Germline assignment: CDR1 GTSNPN and CDR2 SVGIG (reference sequence). The CDR3 covers 13 residues. Between the trimmed V and J ends, which lost 0 bases and 7 bases, there was a span of 7 bases.